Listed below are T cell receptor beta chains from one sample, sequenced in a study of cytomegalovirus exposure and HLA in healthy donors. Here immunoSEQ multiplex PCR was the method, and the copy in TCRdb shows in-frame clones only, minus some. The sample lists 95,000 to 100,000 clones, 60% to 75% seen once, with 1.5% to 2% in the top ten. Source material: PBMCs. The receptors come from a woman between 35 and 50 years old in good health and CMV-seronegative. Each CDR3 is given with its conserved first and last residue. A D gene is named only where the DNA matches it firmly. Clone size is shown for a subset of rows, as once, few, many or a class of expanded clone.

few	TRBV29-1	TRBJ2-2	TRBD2	CSVGTGGVNTGELFF	TGCAGCGTTGGCACCGGGGGGGTGAACACCGGGGAGCTGTTTTTT
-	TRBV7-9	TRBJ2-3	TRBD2	CASSKPTSGRAKFTDTQYF	TGTGCCAGCAGCAAACCGACTAGCGGGAGGGCAAAGTTCACAGATACGCAGTATTTT
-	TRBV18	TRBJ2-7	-	CASSGATGYEQYF	TGTGCCAGCTCAGGCGCGACAGGCTACGAGCAGTACTTC
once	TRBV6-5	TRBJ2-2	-	CASSAGWTGELFF	TGTGCCAGCAGTGCAGGGTGGACCGGGGAGCTGTTTTTT
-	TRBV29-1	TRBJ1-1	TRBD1	CSYRGRSVDTEAFF	TGCAGCTACAGGGGGCGGAGTGTCGACACTGAAGCTTTCTTT
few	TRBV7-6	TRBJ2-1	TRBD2	CASSLSGSSGRHEQFF	TGTGCCAGCAGCTTAAGCGGGTCTAGCGGGAGGCATGAGCAGTTCTTC
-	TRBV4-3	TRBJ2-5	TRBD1	CASRPGTGKGETQYF	TGCGCCAGCAGGCCCGGGACAGGGAAAGGGGAGACCCAGTACTTC
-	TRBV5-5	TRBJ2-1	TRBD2	CASRPTSGAGNEQFF	TGTGCCAGCAGACCGACTAGCGGGGCGGGTAATGAGCAGTTCTTC
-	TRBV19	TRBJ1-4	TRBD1	CASNRGRNEKLFF	TGTGCCAGTAACAGGGGGCGGAATGAAAAACTGTTTTTT
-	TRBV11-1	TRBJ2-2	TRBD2	CASSLTPGGRGTGELFF	TGTGCCAGCAGCTTAACCCCCGGCGGGAGAGGCACCGGGGAGCTGTTTTTT
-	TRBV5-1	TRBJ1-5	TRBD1	CASSRTGGNQPQHF	TGCGCCAGCAGCAGGACAGGGGGCAATCAGCCCCAGCATTTT
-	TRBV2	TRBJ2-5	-	CASSDWGGQGETQYF	TGTGCCAGCAGTGACTGGGGGGGACAAGGGGAGACCCAGTACTTC
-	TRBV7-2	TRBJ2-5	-	CASSLQETQYF	TGTGCCAGCAGCCTACAAGAGACCCAGTACTTC
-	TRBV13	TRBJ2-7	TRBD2	CASSSRTSGGVSSYEQYF	TGTGCCAGCAGCTCCCGGACTAGCGGGGGGGTAAGCTCCTACGAGCAGTACTTC
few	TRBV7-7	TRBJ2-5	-	CASSLSGFQETQYF	TGTGCTAGCAGCTTAAGCGGATTCCAAGAGACCCAGTACTTC
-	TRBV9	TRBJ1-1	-	CASSVLSRQGEAFF	TGTGCCAGCAGCGTCCTCTCCCGGCAGGGCGAAGCTTTCTTT
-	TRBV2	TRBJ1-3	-	CASSEKGLRGGYF	TGTGCCAGCAGTGAAAAAGGACTGAGGGGGGGATATTTT
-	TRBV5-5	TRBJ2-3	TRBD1	CASRVTGFTDTQYF	TGTGCCAGCAGGGTGACAGGGTTTACAGATACGCAGTATTTT
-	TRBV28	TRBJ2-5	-	CASRPPGEVKTQYF	TGTGCCAGCAGACCCCCCGGGGAGGTTAAGACCCAGTACTTC
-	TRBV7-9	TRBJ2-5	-	CASSLRGNPDQETQYF	TGTGCCAGCAGCTTAAGAGGAAACCCCGACCAAGAGACCCAGTACTTC
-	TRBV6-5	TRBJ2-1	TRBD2	CASGITSGNEQFF	TGTGCCAGCGGTATTACTAGCGGCAATGAGCAGTTCTTC
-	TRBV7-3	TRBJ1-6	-	CASSFSGRRDSPLHF	TGTGCCAGCAGCTTTTCCGGGAGGCGGGATTCACCCCTCCACTTT
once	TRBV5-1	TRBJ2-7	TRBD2	CASSIAGTRVRRVKYF	TGCGCCAGCAGCATCGCCGGGACTAGAGTTCGTCGCGTCAAGTACTTC
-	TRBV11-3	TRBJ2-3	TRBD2	CASSAVGRGGQQYF	TGTGCCAGCAGTGCGGTTGGGAGGGGCGGACAGCAGTATTTT
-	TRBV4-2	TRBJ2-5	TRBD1	CASSQAGQGVETQYF	TGTGCCAGCAGCCAAGCGGGACAGGGGGTTGAGACCCAGTACTTC
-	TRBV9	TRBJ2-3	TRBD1	CASTRDRGQDTQYF	TGTGCCAGCACCCGGGACAGGGGGCAAGATACGCAGTATTTT
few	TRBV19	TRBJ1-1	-	CASKGQGHTEAFF	TGTGCCAGTAAGGGGCAGGGGCACACTGAAGCTTTCTTT
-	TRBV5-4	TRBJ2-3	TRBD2	CASSQPPLIAGGADTQYF	TGTGCCAGCAGCCAACCACCATTAATTGCGGGAGGGGCAGATACGCAGTATTTT
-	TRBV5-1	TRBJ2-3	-	CASSLGARSTDTQYF	TGCGCCAGCAGCTTGGGTGCGCGGAGCACAGATACGCAGTATTTT
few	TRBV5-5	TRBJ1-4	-	CASSLAHRHGEKLFF	TGTGCCAGCAGCTTGGCGCACAGACATGGAGAAAAACTGTTTTTT
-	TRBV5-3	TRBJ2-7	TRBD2	CARSIYGTSGRFRSYEQYF	TGTGCCAGAAGCATCTATGGGACTAGCGGGAGGTTTAGATCCTACGAGCAGTACTTC
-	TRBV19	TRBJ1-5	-	CASRMRGTWSNQPQHF	TGTGCCAGTAGGATGCGAGGGACATGGAGCAATCAGCCCCAGCATTTT
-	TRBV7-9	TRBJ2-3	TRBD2	CASSRTSGSTDTQYF	TGTGCCAGCAGCCGGACTAGCGGGAGCACAGATACGCAGTATTTT
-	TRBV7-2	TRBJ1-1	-	CASSKGARLTEAFF	TGTGCCAGCAGCAAAGGGGCCAGGTTAACTGAAGCTTTCTTT
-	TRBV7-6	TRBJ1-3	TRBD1	CASSFDRANTIYF	TGTGCCAGCAGCTTTGACAGGGCCAACACCATATATTTT
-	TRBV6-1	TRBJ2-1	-	CASGRPPRAHGQFF	TGTGCCAGCGGCCGACCTCCGAGGGCGCATGGGCAGTTCTTC
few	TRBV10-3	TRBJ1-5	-	CAISSADWYDNQPQHF	TGTGCCATCAGTTCTGCCGACTGGTATGACAATCAGCCCCAGCATTTT
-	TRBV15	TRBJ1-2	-	CATSRERHSGYTF	TGTGCCACCAGCAGAGAGAGACACTCTGGCTACACCTTC
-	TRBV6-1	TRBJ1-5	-	CASSLGHQPQHF	TGTGCCAGCAGCCTTGGGCATCAGCCCCAGCATTTT
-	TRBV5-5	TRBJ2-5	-	CASSPELVAQETQYF	TGTGCCAGCAGCCCGGAACTAGTGGCACAAGAGACCCAGTACTTC
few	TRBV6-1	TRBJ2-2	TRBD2	CASSVGTSGGPDTGELFF	TGTGCCAGCAGTGTAGGGACTAGCGGGGGGCCGGACACCGGGGAGCTGTTTTTT
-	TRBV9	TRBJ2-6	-	CASSERRGINSGANVLTF	TGTGCCAGCAGCGAGCGGAGGGGCATCAACTCTGGGGCCAACGTCCTGACTTTC
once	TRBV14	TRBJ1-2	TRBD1	CASSPPGGQNNYGYTF	TGTGCCAGCAGCCCCCCAGGGGGACAGAATAACTATGGCTACACCTTC
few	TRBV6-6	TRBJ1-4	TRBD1	CASSARQGVREKLFF	TGTGCCAGCAGTGCTCGACAGGGGGTTCGTGAAAAACTGTTTTTT
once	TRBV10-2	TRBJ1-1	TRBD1	CASSDPGGGRGNTEAFF	TGCGCCAGCAGTGACCCTGGAGGGGGCCGAGGTAACACTGAAGCTTTCTTT
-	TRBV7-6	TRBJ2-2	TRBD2	CASSSEGLANTGELFF	TGTGCCAGCAGCTCAGAGGGACTAGCGAACACCGGGGAGCTGTTTTTT
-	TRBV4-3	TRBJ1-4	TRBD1	CASSQETQGANEKLFF	TGCGCCAGCAGCCAGGAGACCCAGGGGGCTAATGAAAAACTGTTTTTT
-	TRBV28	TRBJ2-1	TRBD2	CASRYQNRAGLAYNEQFF	TGTGCCAGCAGATATCAAAACAGGGCTGGACTAGCATACAATGAGCAGTTCTTC
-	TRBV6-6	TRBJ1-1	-	CASNGQLNTEAFF	TGTGCCAGCAATGGACAGTTGAACACTGAAGCTTTCTTT
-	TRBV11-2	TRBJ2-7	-	CASSSTGAYEQYF	TGTGCCAGCAGCTCGACAGGCGCCTACGAGCAGTACTTC
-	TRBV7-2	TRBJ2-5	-	CASSLDVGAKETQYF	TGTGCCAGCAGCTTAGATGTGGGAGCCAAAGAGACCCAGTACTTC
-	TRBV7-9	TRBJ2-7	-	CSSSLGQGYYEQYF	TGTTCCAGCAGCTTAGGCCAGGGTTACTACGAGCAGTACTTC
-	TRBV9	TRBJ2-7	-	CASSPAAGDLLKYF	TGTGCCAGCAGCCCGGCGGCAGGGGATCTCCTTAAGTACTTC